In this sample, the clone carrying this T cell receptor beta chain turned up a few times. This specimen belongs to a study of blood T cell repertoires in COVID-19. About the research overall: Samples of COVID-19 (acute and convalescent) were obtained from the United States, Italy and Spain.

Trimming removed 0 bases at V and 0 bases at J, with 10 bases between. Germline lookup yields CDR1 SGHNT and CDR2 YYREEE (reference sequence). The CDR3 spans 15 residues. Followed longitudinally, the Seattle patients had been enrolled during active infection. Under the authors' procedure: Counts of nucleated cells, estimated from reference gene primer amplification, were obtained. The data were produced by immunoSEQ multiplex PCR, yet TCRdb's version contains in-frame clones alone and is incomplete. Clone size and the V and J calls come from that table; the DNA yielded D and trimming. This table has 70,000 or so clones, about 85% appearing once.

The chain joins TRBV5-4 to TRBJ2-7; D may be TRBD2 (6 bases). This receptor was identified in a man between 45 and 60 years old with COVID-19, enrolled during active disease. What was sequenced was peripheral blood. CDR3 nucleotide sequence: TGTGCCAGCAGCTTGGAGAGCGGGTCCTCCTACGAGCAGTACTTC. This translates into CASSLESGSSYEQYF.